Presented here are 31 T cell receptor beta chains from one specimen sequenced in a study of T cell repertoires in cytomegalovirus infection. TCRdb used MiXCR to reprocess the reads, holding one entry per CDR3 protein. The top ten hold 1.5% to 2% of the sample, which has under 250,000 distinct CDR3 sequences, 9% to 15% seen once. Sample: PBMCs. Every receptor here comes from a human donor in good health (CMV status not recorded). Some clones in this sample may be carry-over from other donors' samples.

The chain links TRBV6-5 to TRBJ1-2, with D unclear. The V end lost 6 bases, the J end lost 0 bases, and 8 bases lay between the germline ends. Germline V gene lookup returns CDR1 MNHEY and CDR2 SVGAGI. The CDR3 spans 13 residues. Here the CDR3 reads CASSKLSNYGYTF. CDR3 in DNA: TGTGCCAGCAGCAAGCTATCTAACTATGGCTACACCTTC.

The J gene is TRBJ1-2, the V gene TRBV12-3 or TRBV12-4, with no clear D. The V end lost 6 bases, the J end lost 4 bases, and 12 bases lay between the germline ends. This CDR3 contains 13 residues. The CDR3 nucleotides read TGTGCCAGCAGCCTCGGGCCGATCTATGGCTACACCTTC. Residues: CASSLGPIYGYTF.

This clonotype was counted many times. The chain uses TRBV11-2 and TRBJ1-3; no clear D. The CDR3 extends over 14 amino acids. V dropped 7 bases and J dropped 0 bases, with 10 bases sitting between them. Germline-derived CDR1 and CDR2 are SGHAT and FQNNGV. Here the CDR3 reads CASNGPRSGNTIYF. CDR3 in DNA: TGTGCCAGCAACGGGCCCCGCTCTGGAAACACCATATATTTT.

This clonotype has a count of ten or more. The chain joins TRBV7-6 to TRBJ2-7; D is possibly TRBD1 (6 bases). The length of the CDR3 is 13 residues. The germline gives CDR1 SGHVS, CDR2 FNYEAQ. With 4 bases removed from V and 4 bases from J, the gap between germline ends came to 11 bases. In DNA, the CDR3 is TGTGCCAGCAGCTCCACCAGGGGATACGAGCAGTACTTC. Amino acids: CASSSTRGYEQYF.

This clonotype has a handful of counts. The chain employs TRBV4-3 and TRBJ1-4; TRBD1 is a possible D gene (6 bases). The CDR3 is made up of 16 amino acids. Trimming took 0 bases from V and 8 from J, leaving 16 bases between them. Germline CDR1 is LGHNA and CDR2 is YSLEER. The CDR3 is CASSQDLSRGREKLFF. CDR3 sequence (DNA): TGCGCCAGCAGCCAAGATCTGTCCAGGGGACGGGAAAAACTGTTTTTT.

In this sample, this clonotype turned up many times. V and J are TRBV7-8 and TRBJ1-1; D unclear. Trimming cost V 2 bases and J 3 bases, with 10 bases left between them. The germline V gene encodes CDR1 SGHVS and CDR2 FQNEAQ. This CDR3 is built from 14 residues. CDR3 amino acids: CASSLFPGHTEAFF. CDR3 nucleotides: TGTGCCAGCAGCTTATTTCCCGGGCACACTGAAGCTTTCTTT.

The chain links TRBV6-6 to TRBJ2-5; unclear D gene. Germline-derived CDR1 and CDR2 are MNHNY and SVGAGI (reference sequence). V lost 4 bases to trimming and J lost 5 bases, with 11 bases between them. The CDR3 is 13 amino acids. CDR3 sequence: CASSSMDGETQYF. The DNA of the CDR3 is TGTGCCAGCAGTTCGATGGACGGCGAGACCCAGTACTTC.

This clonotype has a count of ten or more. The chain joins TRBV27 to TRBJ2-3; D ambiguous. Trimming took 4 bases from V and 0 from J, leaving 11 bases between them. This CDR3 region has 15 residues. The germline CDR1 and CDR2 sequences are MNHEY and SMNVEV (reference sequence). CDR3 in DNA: TGTGCCAGCAGTTACCGGGTCGGAAGCACAGATACGCAGTATTTT. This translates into CASSYRVGSTDTQYF.

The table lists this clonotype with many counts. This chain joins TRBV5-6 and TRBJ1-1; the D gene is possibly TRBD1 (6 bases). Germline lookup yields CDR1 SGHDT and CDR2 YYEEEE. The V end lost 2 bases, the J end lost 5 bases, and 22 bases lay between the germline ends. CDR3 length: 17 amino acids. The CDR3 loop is CASSFAGGRVSSTEAFF. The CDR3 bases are TGTGCCAGCAGCTTCGCCGGGGGGCGCGTATCGAGTACTGAAGCTTTCTTT.

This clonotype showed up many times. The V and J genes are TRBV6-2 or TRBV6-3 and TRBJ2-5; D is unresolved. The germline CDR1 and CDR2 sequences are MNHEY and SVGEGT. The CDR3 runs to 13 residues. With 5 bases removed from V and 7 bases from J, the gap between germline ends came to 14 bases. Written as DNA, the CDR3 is TGTGCCAGCAGTCAGGCCCCTCGAGGGACCCAGTACTTC. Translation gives CASSQAPRGTQYF.

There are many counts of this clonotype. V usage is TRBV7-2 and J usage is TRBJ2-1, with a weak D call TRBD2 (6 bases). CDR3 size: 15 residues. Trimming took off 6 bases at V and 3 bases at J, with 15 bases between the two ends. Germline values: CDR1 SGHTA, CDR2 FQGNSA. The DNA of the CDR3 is TGTGCCAGCAGTCAGACGGGCGGGAACTACAATGAGCAGTTCTTC. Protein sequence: CASSQTGGNYNEQFF. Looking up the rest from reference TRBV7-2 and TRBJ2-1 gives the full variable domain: GAGVSQSPSNKVTEKGKDVELRCDPISGHTALYWYRQSLGQGLEFLIYFQGNSAPDKSGLPSDRFSAERTGGSVSTLTIQRTQQEDSAVYLCASSQTGGNYNEQFFGPGTRLTVL.

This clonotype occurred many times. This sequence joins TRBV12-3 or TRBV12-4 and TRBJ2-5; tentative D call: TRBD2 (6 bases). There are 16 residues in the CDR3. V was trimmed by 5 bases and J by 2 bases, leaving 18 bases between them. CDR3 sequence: CASSPFSAGPQETQYF. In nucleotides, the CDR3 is TGTGCCAGCAGTCCTTTCAGCGCGGGGCCACAAGAGACCCAGTACTTC.

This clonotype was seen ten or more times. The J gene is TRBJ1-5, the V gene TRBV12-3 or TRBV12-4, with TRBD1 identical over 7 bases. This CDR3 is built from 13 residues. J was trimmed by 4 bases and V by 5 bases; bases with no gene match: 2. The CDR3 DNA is TGTGCCAGCAGTGGGACAGATAATCAGCCCCAGCATTTT. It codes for CASSGTDNQPQHF.

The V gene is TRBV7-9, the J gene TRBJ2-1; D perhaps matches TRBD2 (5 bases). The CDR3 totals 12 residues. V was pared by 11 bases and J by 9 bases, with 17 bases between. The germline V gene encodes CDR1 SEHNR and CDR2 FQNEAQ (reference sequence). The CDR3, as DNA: TGTGCCTCCGAGGACTCACGGGGTGAGCAGTTCTTC. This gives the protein CASEDSRGEQFF.

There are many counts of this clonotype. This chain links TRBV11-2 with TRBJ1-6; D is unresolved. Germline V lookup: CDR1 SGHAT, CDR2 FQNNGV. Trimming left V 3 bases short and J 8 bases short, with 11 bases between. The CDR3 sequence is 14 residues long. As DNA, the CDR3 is TGTGCCAGCAGCTTCAGGAGTATTGATTCACCCCTCCACTTT. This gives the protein CASSFRSIDSPLHF. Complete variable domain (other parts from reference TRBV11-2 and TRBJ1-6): EAGVAQSPRYKIIEKRQSVAFWCNPISGHATLYWYQQILGQGPKLLIQFQNNGVVDDSQLPKDRFSAERLKGVDSTLKIQPAKLEDSAVYLCASSFRSIDSPLHFGNGTRLTVT.

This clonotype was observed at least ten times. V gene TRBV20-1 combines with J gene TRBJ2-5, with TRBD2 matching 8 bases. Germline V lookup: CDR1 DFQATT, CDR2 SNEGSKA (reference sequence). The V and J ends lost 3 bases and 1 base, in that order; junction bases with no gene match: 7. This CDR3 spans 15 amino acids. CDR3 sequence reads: CSASWDSGTQETQYF. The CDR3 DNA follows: TGCAGTGCTAGCTGGGATAGCGGGACCCAAGAGACCCAGTACTTC.

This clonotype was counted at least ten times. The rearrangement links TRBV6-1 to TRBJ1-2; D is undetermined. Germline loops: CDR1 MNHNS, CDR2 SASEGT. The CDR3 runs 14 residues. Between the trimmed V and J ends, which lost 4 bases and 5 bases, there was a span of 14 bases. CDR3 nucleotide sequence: TGTGCCAGCAGTGCTCAAGGAGGTATATATGGCTACACCTTC. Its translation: CASSAQGGIYGYTF.

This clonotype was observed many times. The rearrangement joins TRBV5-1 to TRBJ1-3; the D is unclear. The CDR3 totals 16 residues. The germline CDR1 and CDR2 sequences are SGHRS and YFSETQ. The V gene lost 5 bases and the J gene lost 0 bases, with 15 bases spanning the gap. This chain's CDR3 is CASSPSTGASGNTIYF. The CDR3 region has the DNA TGCGCCAGCAGTCCTTCGACCGGAGCCTCTGGAAACACCATATATTTT.

CDR3 coding DNA: TGTGCCAGCAGTTTAGGGCAATTGGAGACCCAGTACTTC. It translates to CASSLGQLETQYF. The rearrangement uses TRBV28 and TRBJ2-5; D uncertain. The CDR3 spans 13 residues. Trimming removed 2 bases at V and 5 bases at J, with 9 bases between. Germline V lookup: CDR1 MDHEN, CDR2 SYDVKM.

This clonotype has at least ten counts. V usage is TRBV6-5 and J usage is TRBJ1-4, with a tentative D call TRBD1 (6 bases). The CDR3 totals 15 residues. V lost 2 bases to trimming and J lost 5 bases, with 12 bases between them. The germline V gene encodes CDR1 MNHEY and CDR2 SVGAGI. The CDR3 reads CASSYQQGENEKLFF. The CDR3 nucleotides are TGTGCCAGCAGTTACCAACAGGGCGAGAATGAAAAACTGTTTTTT.

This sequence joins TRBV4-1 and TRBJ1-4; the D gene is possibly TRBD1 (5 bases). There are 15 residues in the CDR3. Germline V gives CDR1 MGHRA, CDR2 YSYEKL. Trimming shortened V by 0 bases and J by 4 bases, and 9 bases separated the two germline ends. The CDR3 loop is CASSQDGGVNEKLFF. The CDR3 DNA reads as TGCGCCAGCAGCCAAGATGGGGGTGTTAATGAAAAACTGTTTTTT.

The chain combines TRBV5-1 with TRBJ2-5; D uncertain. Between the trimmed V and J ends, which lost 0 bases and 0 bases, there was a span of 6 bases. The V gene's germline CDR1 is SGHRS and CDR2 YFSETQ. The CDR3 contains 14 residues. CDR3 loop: CASSLVLDQETQYF. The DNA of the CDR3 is TGCGCCAGCAGCTTGGTCCTAGACCAAGAGACCCAGTACTTC.

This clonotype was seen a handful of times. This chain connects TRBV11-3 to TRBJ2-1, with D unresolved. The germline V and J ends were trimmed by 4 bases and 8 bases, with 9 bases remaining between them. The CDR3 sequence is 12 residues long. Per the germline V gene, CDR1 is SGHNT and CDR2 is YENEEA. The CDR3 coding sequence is TGTGCCAGCAGCTCAAATACAGATGAGCAGTTCTTC. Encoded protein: CASSSNTDEQFF. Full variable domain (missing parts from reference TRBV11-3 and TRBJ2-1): EAGVVQSPRYKIIEKKQPVAFWCNPISGHNTLYWYLQNLGQGPELLIRYENEEAVDDSQLPKDRFSAERLKGVDSTLKIQPAELGDSAVYLCASSSNTDEQFFGPGTRLTVL.

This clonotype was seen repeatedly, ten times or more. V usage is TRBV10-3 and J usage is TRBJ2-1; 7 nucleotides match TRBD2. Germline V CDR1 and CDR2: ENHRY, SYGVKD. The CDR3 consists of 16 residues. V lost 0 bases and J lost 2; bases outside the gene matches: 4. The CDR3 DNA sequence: TGTGCCATCAGTGAGTCCCGGGGGGAGGCCTACAATGAGCAGTTCTTC. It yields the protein CAISESRGEAYNEQFF.

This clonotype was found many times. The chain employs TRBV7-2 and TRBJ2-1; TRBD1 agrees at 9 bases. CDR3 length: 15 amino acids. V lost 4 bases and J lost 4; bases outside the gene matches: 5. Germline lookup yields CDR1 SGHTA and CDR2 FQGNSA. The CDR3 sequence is CASSSYRGQYNEQFF. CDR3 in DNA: TGTGCCAGCAGCTCATACAGGGGGCAGTACAATGAGCAGTTCTTC.

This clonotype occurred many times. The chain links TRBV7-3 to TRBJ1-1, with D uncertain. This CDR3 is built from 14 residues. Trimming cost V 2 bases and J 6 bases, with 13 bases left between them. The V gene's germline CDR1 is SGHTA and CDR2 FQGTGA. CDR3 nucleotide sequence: TGTGCCAGCAGCTTACTATCCGCAGCTCCTGAAGCTTTCTTT. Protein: CASSLLSAAPEAFF.

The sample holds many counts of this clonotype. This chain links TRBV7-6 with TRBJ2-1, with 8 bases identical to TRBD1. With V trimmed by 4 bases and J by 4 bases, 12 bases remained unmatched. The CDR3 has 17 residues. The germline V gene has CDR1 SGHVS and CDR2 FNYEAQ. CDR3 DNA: TGTGCCAGCAGCTATCTTAGGGGACAGGACCCTTACAATGAGCAGTTCTTC. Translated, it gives CASSYLRGQDPYNEQFF.

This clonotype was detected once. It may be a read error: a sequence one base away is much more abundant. The CDR3 region is CAITNRVNNNEQFF. CDR3 sequence (DNA): TGTGCCATCACTAACAGGGTGAATAACAATGAGCAGTTCTTC. This chain connects TRBV5-4 to TRBJ2-1; D may be TRBD1 (6 bases). Germline loops: CDR1 SGHNT, CDR2 YYREEE (reference sequence). This CDR3 spans 14 amino acids. The germline V and J ends were trimmed by 9 bases and 5 bases, with 18 bases remaining between them.

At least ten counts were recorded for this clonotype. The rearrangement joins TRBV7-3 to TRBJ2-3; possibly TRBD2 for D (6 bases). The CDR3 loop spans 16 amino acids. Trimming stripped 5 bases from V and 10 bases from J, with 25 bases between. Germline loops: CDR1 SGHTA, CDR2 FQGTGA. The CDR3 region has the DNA TGTGCCAGCAGCCCTCACCGGGACTCTCGGCCGGGGGCGCAGTATTTT. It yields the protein CASSPHRDSRPGAQYF.

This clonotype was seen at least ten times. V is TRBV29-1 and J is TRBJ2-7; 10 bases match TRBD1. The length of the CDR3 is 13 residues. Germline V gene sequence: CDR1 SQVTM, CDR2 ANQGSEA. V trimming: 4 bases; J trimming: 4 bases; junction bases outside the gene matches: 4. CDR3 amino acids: CSVGGQGLYEQYF. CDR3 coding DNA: TGCAGCGTTGGGGGACAGGGGTTATACGAGCAGTACTTC.

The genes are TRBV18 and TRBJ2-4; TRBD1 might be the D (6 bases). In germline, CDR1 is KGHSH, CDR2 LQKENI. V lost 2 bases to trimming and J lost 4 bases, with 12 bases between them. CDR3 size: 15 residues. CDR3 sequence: CASSPTGGAKNIQYF. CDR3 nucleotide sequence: TGTGCCAGCTCACCAACTGGGGGCGCAAAAAACATTCAGTACTTC.